This is a list of T cell receptor beta chains from one sample in a study of OX40 agonist ivuxolimab in advanced cancers. Produced via immunoSEQ multiplex PCR; TCRdb's table is partial and in-frame only. This sample yields approximately 75,000 clones, of which roughly 90% are seen a single time; around 0.35% belongs to the top ten. This sample comprised CD4+ or CD8+ T cells sorted from blood, obtained in a trial of the OX40 agonist ivuxolimab. The origin of the receptors is an adult with an advanced solid tumor such as melanoma, head and neck, liver or kidney cancer. Both conserved end residues are part of each CDR3. Each record gives: clone size, V gene, D gene, CDR3 length, J gene, CDR3 protein, CDR3 DNA. A D gene is named only where the DNA matches it firmly. Not every row has a clone size; where given, it reads once, few, many or a size class.

-	TRBV9	-	15	TRBJ1-5	CASSDSGGESQPQHF	TGTGCCAGCAGCGACAGTGGGGGGGAAAGCCAGCCCCAGCATTTT
-	TRBV27	TRBD2	15	TRBJ2-1	CASSLTSGGFNEQFF	TGTGCCAGCAGTTTAACTAGCGGGGGGTTTAATGAGCAGTTCTTC
-	TRBV6-1	-	15	TRBJ2-7	CASSEQGAFSYEQYF	TGTGCCAGCAGTGAACAAGGGGCCTTCTCCTACGAGCAGTACTTC
once	TRBV2	-	15	TRBJ1-6	CASSEANTVNSPLHF	TGTGCCAGCAGTGAAGCAAATACAGTAAATTCACCCCTCCACTTT
-	TRBV10-2	-	15	TRBJ2-7	CASSERTPLNYEQYF	TGCGCCAGCAGTGAAAGGACCCCTCTTAACTACGAGCAGTACTTC
-	TRBV10-3	TRBD2	14	TRBJ2-7	CAINQAGGRYEQYF	TGTGCCATCAACCAAGCGGGAGGACGGTACGAGCAGTACTTC
-	TRBV28	-	15	TRBJ2-2	CATLGALVRTGELFF	TGTGCCACCCTGGGGGCGTTAGTGAGGACCGGGGAGCTGTTTTTT
-	TRBV4-3	-	14	TRBJ2-3	CASSQGGGTDTQYF	TGCGCCAGCAGCCAGGGCGGTGGTACAGATACGCAGTATTTT
-	TRBV10-2	-	13	TRBJ1-6	CASSGADPFTLHF	TGCGCCAGCAGTGGAGCCGACCCCTTCACCCTCCACTTT
-	TRBV5-6	-	17	TRBJ2-1	CASSSGVGTLSYNEQFF	TGTGCCAGCAGCTCGGGTGTCGGGACATTGTCCTACAATGAGCAGTTCTTC
-	TRBV25-1	-	14	TRBJ2-7	CASSALPGTYEQYF	TGTGCCAGCAGTGCCCTTCCGGGAACCTACGAGCAGTACTTC
-	TRBV19	-	14	TRBJ1-5	CASSTQVHNQPQHF	TGTGCCAGTAGTACCCAGGTTCACAATCAGCCCCAGCATTTT
once	TRBV28	-	16	TRBJ2-7	CASSAIYGGRGYEQYF	TGTGCCAGCAGTGCTATATATGGGGGGCGGGGCTACGAGCAGTACTTC
once	TRBV10-3	TRBD2	15	TRBJ2-1	CAISELAGVGNEQFF	TGTGCCATCAGTGAGCTAGCGGGGGTCGGAAATGAGCAGTTCTTC
-	TRBV28	TRBD1	13	TRBJ1-2	CASSTGTGVGYTF	TGTGCCAGCAGTACCGGGACAGGGGTTGGCTACACCTTC
-	TRBV19	-	15	TRBJ1-5	CASSIVQGSNQPQHF	TGTGCCAGTAGTATAGTCCAGGGAAGCAATCAGCCCCAGCATTTT
-	TRBV6-5	-	13	TRBJ2-5	CASSSPGLETQYF	TGTGCCAGCAGTTCCCCGGGACTCGAGACCCAGTACTTC
-	TRBV5-8	TRBD2	15	TRBJ2-5	CASSLAGLAGETQYF	TGTGCCAGCAGCTTGGCCGGACTAGCTGGAGAGACCCAGTACTTC
few	TRBV6-6	-	13	TRBJ1-1	CASSYNLNTEAFF	TGTGCCAGCAGTTACAATTTGAACACTGAAGCTTTCTTT
once	TRBV5-1	-	15	TRBJ2-1	CASSLNVVRSDEQFF	TGCGCCAGCAGCTTAAATGTGGTGAGGAGTGATGAGCAGTTCTTC
-	TRBV7-6	-	14	TRBJ1-1	CASSLKVGGTEAFF	TGTGCCAGCAGCTTAAAGGTGGGGGGGACTGAAGCTTTCTTT
-	TRBV9	-	16	TRBJ2-3	CASSAGVGVGTDTQYF	TGTGCCAGCAGCGCCGGGGTGGGGGTCGGCACGGATACGCAGTATTTT
-	TRBV7-2	-	17	TRBJ1-6	CASSFSDSSSYNSPLHF	TGTGCCAGCAGCTTCTCGGACAGTAGCTCCTATAATTCACCCCTCCACTTT
-	TRBV2	-	12	TRBJ1-1	CASGRLQGEAFF	TGTGCCAGCGGAAGACTACAGGGTGAAGCTTTCTTT